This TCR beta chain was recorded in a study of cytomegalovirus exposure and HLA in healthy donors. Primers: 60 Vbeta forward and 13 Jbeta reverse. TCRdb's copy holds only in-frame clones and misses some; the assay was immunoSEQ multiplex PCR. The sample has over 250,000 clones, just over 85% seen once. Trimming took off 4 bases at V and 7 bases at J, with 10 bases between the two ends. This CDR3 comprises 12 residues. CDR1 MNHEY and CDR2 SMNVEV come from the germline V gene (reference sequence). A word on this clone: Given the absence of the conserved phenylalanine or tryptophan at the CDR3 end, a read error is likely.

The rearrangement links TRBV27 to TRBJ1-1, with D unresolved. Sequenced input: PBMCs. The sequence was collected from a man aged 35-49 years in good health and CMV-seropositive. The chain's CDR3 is CASSSPPGEAFL. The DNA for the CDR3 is TGTGCCAGCAGTTCACCCCCGGGTGAAGCTTTCCTT.